What follows are 31 T cell receptor beta chains derived from one specimen sequenced in a study of T cell clones after liver transplantation. The table came from immunoSEQ multiplex PCR; TCRdb's copy has only in-frame clones and leaves some out. The table has 65,000 to 80,000 clones, 75% to 85% seen once. Sample: CD4+ T cells from blood, taken before liver transplant. These TCRs come from a human donor who received a liver transplant.

CDR3 sequence reads: CASSSWDRLNTEAFF. The CDR3, as DNA: TGTGCCAGCAGCTCATGGGACAGGCTGAACACTGAAGCTTTCTTT. The chain couples TRBV7-9 to TRBJ1-1; 8 bases match TRBD1. The ends lost 4 bases at V and 0 bases at J; junction bases unmatched: 4. Germline V gene lookup returns CDR1 SEHNR and CDR2 FQNEAQ (reference sequence). CDR3 length: 15 residues. Variable domain in full (rest from reference TRBV7-9 and TRBJ1-1): DTGVSQNPRHKITKRGQNVTFRCDPISEHNRLYWYRQTLGQGPEFLTYFQNEAQLEKSRLLSDRFSAERPKGSFSTLEIQRTEQGDSAMYLCASSSWDRLNTEAFFGQGTRLTVV.

The rearrangement uses TRBV6-6 and TRBJ2-7, with no clear D. The V end lost 6 bases, the J end lost 1 base, and 4 bases lay between the germline ends. This CDR3 is built from 11 residues. The germline V gene has CDR1 MNHNY and CDR2 SVGAGI (reference sequence). CDR3 DNA: TGTGCCAGCAGCCATTCCTACGAGCAGTACTTC. Its protein product is CASSHSYEQYF.

The chain combines TRBV29-1 with TRBJ2-7; maybe TRBD2 (6 bases). The germline gives CDR1 SQVTM, CDR2 ANQGSEA. V was clipped by 4 bases and J by 5 bases, with 18 bases between them. The CDR3 has 14 amino acids. The CDR3 region is CSVVAGTPLDEQYF. As DNA, the CDR3 is TGCAGCGTTGTGGCCGGGACTCCCTTAGACGAGCAGTACTTC.

This clone has only a few counts. This chain uses TRBV18 with TRBJ2-3, with 8 bases aligning to TRBD2. Germline values: CDR1 KGHSH, CDR2 LQKENI. The CDR3 consists of 16 residues. The V segment lost 4 bases and the J segment 3 bases; nucleotides outside the gene matches: 9. The CDR3 here is CASSRRSRGETDTQYF. The CDR3 DNA reads TGTGCCAGCTCACGCCGGTCGCGGGGGGAGACAGATACGCAGTATTTT. The variable domain in full, with the rest retrieved from reference TRBV18 and TRBJ2-3, is NAGVMQNPRHLVRRRGQEARLRCSPMKGHSHVYWYRQLPEEGLKFMVYLQKENIIDESGMPKERFSAEFPKEGPSILRIQQVVRGDSAAYFCASSRRSRGETDTQYFGPGTRLTVL.

V is TRBV6-4 and J is TRBJ2-1; maybe TRBD2 (5 bases). Germline-derived CDR1 and CDR2 are MRHNA and SNTAGT. V dropped 3 bases and J dropped 9 bases, with 15 bases sitting between them. The CDR3 sequence is 14 residues long. CDR3 coding DNA: TGTGCCAGCAGTGAGTCGCTAGGAGGTGGTGAGCAGTTCTTC. Translated, it gives CASSESLGGGEQFF.

V and J are TRBV18 and TRBJ2-2, with no clear D. The length of the CDR3 is 14 residues. V was cut by 5 bases and J by 0 bases, with 7 bases left in between. The V gene's germline CDR1 is KGHSH and CDR2 LQKENI. The CDR3 DNA is TGTGCCAGCTCATCTCAACCGAACACCGGGGAGCTGTTTTTT. Translation gives CASSSQPNTGELFF. Together with reference TRBV18 and TRBJ2-2, the CDR3 gives the full variable domain: NAGVMQNPRHLVRRRGQEARLRCSPMKGHSHVYWYRQLPEEGLKFMVYLQKENIIDESGMPKERFSAEFPKEGPSILRIQQVVRGDSAAYFCASSSQPNTGELFFGEGSRLTVL.

The V gene is TRBV28, the J gene TRBJ2-1, with a weak D call TRBD2 (5 bases). Germline CDR1 MDHEN, CDR2 SYDVKM. This CDR3 contains 14 residues. The germline V and J ends were trimmed by 6 bases and 0 bases, with 9 bases remaining between them. DNA for the CDR3: TGTGCCAGCAGGATGGGGAGCTCCTACAATGAGCAGTTCTTC. This translates into CASRMGSSYNEQFF.

The chain joins TRBV7-9 to TRBJ2-7, with 9 nucleotides matching TRBD2. The CDR3 spans 14 residues. CDR1 SEHNR and CDR2 FQNEAQ come from the germline V gene (reference sequence). After removal of 1 base from V and 6 bases from J, the junction contained 4 bases not matched to a gene. The CDR3 nucleotides read TGTGCCAGCAGCTTAGAGGGACTAGCACGCGAGCAGTACTTC. Its protein is CASSLEGLAREQYF. Drawing the rest from reference TRBV7-9 and TRBJ2-7, the complete variable domain is DTGVSQNPRHKITKRGQNVTFRCDPISEHNRLYWYRQTLGQGPEFLTYFQNEAQLEKSRLLSDRFSAERPKGSFSTLEIQRTEQGDSAMYLCASSLEGLAREQYFGPGTRLTVT.

The chain combines TRBV5-1 with TRBJ1-2, with D perhaps matching TRBD1 (6 bases). Looked up from germline, CDR1 is SGHRS and CDR2 is YFSETQ. V lost 4 bases, J lost 8 bases, and 24 bases lay in between. This CDR3 has 16 residues. In nucleotides, the CDR3 is TGCGCCAGCAGCGACCCCCTAGAAGACAGGAGTTCGGGCTACACCTTC. This sequence encodes CASSDPLEDRSSGYTF. The full variable domain, in which reference TRBV5-1 and TRBJ1-2 provide the parts outside the CDR3, is KAGVTQTPRYLIKTRGQQVTLSCSPISGHRSVSWYQQTPGQGLQFLFEYFSETQRNKGNFPGRFSGRQFSNSRSEMNVSTLELGDSALYLCASSDPLEDRSSGYTFGSGTRLTVV.

The chain combines TRBV15 with TRBJ1-1; possibly TRBD1 for D (6 bases). The CDR3 has 17 residues. Germline V gene sequence: CDR1 LNHNV, CDR2 YYDKDF (reference sequence). V was trimmed by 7 bases and J by 0 bases, leaving 21 bases between them. DNA of the CDR3: TGTGCCACCACCCAAGGTAGGGGGTATAATATGAACACTGAAGCTTTCTTT. Translated, it gives CATTQGRGYNMNTEAFF.

The J gene is TRBJ2-3, the V gene TRBV6-5; D possibly matches TRBD1 or TRBD2 (6 bases each). The CDR3 consists of 15 residues. V lost 6 bases to trimming and J lost 6 bases, with 19 bases between them. CDR1 and CDR2 from the germline V gene are MNHEY and SVGAGI. CDR3 coding DNA: TGTGCCAGCAGCCCCAGGGGAAGCGGGTGGGATACGCAGTATTTT. This gives the protein CASSPRGSGWDTQYF.

The chain carries TRBV5-4 and TRBJ2-7; 10 bases are a match to TRBD2. Germline V gene sequence: CDR1 SGHNT, CDR2 YYREEE (reference sequence). The CDR3 contains 16 residues. V was clipped by 1 base and J by 6 bases; unmatched bases: 10. The CDR3 sequence is CASSLRSGRVLGEQYF. The CDR3 region has the DNA TGTGCCAGCAGCTTGCGGAGCGGGAGGGTATTAGGCGAGCAGTACTTC.

The genes are TRBV5-1 and TRBJ2-1; 8 bases line up with TRBD2. V trimming: 0 bases; J trimming: 9 bases; junction bases outside the gene matches: 17. The CDR3 runs to 18 residues. Looked up from germline, CDR1 is SGHRS and CDR2 is YFSETQ. The CDR3 DNA follows: TGCGCCAGCAGCTTGGGGGCCGGGACTAGAAGCCTAGGTGGTGAGCAGTTCTTC. This sequence encodes CASSLGAGTRSLGGEQFF.

This chain uses TRBV19 with TRBJ2-5; 7 bases map to TRBD1. V lost 5 bases and J lost 4; bases outside the gene matches: 10. CDR1 and CDR2 from the germline V gene are LNHDA and SQIVND (reference sequence). This CDR3 spans 15 amino acids. The CDR3 reads CASSSRQGVAETQYF. CDR3 coding DNA: TGTGCCAGTAGTTCCCGGCAGGGGGTAGCAGAGACCCAGTACTTC.

The V and J genes are TRBV2 and TRBJ1-1; TRBD1 agrees at 7 bases. Germline V gene sequence: CDR1 SNHLY, CDR2 FYNNEI. The CDR3 spans 12 residues. Losses at the gene ends were 6 bases for V and 8 bases for J; bases not matched to a gene: 6. The CDR3 sequence is CASRADRAEAFF. CDR3 sequence (DNA): TGTGCCAGCAGGGCAGACAGGGCGGAAGCTTTCTTT.

This clone was seen once. The chain couples TRBV7-9 to TRBJ1-2, with a weak D call TRBD1 (6 bases). Germline-derived CDR1 and CDR2 are SEHNR and FQNEAQ (reference sequence). The V gene lost 5 bases and the J gene lost 4 bases, with 17 bases spanning the gap. This CDR3 has 15 residues. In nucleotides, the CDR3 is TGTGCCAGCAGCCCTCGAACAGGGTTGAGCTATGGCTACACCTTC. It specifies CASSPRTGLSYGYTF.

CDR3 nucleotide sequence: TGTGCCTGGAGTAGGGGAGGGACAGGAGCCTACGAGCAGTACTTC. It is translated as CAWSRGGTGAYEQYF. The chain has TRBV30 and TRBJ2-7, with D perhaps matching TRBD1 (8 bases). V was clipped by 2 bases and J by 2 bases, with 16 bases between them. Germline values: CDR1 GTSNPN, CDR2 SVGIG (reference sequence). CDR3 length: 15 amino acids.

The rearrangement links TRBV15 to TRBJ1-5; D remains ambiguous. The germline V and J ends were trimmed by 5 bases and 0 bases, with 8 bases remaining between them. Germline CDR1 and CDR2: LNHNV and YYDKDF (reference sequence). This CDR3 has 14 residues. The CDR3 coding sequence is TGTGCCACCAGCCTGGGAGCTAGCAATCAGCCCCAGCATTTT. It encodes CATSLGASNQPQHF. The variable domain in full, with the rest retrieved from reference TRBV15 and TRBJ1-5, is DAMVIQNPRYQVTQFGKPVTLSCSQTLNHNVMYWYQQKSSQAPKLLFHYYDKDFNNEADTPDNFQSRRPNTSFCFLDIRSPGLGDTAMYLCATSLGASNQPQHFGDGTRLSIL.

The gene calls are TRBV5-1 and TRBJ2-1; 10 positions agree with TRBD1. CDR3 length equals 13 residues. Germline CDR1 and CDR2: SGHRS and YFSETQ. The trim removed 7 bases at V and 7 bases at J, leaving 5 bases unmatched. CDR3 protein: CASGGQGENEQFF. The CDR3 DNA reads as TGCGCCAGCGGAGGACAGGGGGAGAATGAGCAGTTCTTC.

The chain combines TRBV7-8 with TRBJ2-7, with a weak D call TRBD1 (6 bases). Germline V gene sequence: CDR1 SGHVS, CDR2 FQNEAQ. The CDR3 has 14 residues. Trimming shortened V by 5 bases and J by 2 bases, and 13 bases separated the two germline ends. CDR3 region: CASSIPGHTYEQYF. CDR3 in DNA: TGTGCCAGCAGCATCCCGGGACATACCTACGAGCAGTACTTC.

CDR3 protein: CASSTTGYEQYF. The CDR3 DNA sequence: TGTGCCAGCAGTACCACAGGCTACGAGCAGTACTTC. The genes are TRBV28 and TRBJ2-7, with D possibly TRBD1 on 5 matching bases. This CDR3 contains 12 residues. Trimming pared 5 bases from V and 3 bases from J, leaving 8 bases between. Germline V gene lookup returns CDR1 MDHEN and CDR2 SYDVKM.

The V and J genes are TRBV7-8 and TRBJ2-1; perhaps TRBD2 as D (6 bases). The CDR3 extends over 16 amino acids. Germline-derived CDR1 and CDR2 are SGHVS and FQNEAQ. Trimming cost V 5 bases and J 4 bases, with 18 bases left between them. The CDR3 protein is CASSARYRDSYNEQFF. The CDR3 DNA reads TGTGCCAGCAGCGCTAGATACCGGGACTCATACAATGAGCAGTTCTTC.

A note on this clone: The sample holds other DNA sequences that translate to the same CDR3. The rearrangement uses TRBV28 and TRBJ1-1, with 7 nucleotides matching TRBD1. The CDR3 covers 14 residues. J was trimmed by 3 bases and V by 4 bases; bases with no gene match: 5. Germline CDR1 MDHEN, CDR2 SYDVKM. CDR3: CASSSGGRDTEAFF. The CDR3 bases are TGTGCCAGCAGTTCAGGGGGAAGGGACACTGAAGCTTTCTTT. Complete variable domain (other parts from reference TRBV28 and TRBJ1-1): DVKVTQSSRYLVKRTGEKVFLECVQDMDHENMFWYRQDPGLGLRLIYFSYDVKMKEKGDIPEGYSVSREKKERFSLILESASTNQTSMYLCASSSGGRDTEAFFGQGTRLTVV.

J is TRBJ2-7 and V is TRBV2; 8 positions match TRBD1. The CDR3 is 17 residues long. The V segment lost 6 bases and the J segment 2 bases; nucleotides outside the gene matches: 15. Per germline, CDR1 SNHLY and CDR2 FYNNEI. The CDR3 coding sequence is TGTGCCAGCAGGCGGGACAGGTCAAACGCTATAACCTACGAGCAGTACTTC. It codes for CASRRDRSNAITYEQYF.

This chain connects TRBV18 to TRBJ1-1; unclear D gene. Germline V gene data show CDR1 as KGHSH and CDR2 as LQKENI. V lost 3 bases and J 2 bases, leaving 7 bases between the germline ends. The CDR3 is 13 residues long. The CDR3: CASSPTPNTEAFF. CDR3 in DNA: TGTGCCAGCTCACCGACTCCTAACACTGAAGCTTTCTTT.

This clone was seen more than once but under ten times. The V gene is TRBV11-2, the J gene TRBJ1-2; D gene uncertain. Trimming pared 0 bases from V and 4 bases from J, leaving 6 bases between. Germline V CDR1 and CDR2: SGHAT, FQNNGV. The CDR3 contains 13 residues. In nucleotides, the CDR3 is TGTGCCAGCAGCTTAGATTACGCCTATGGCTACACCTTC. Protein: CASSLDYAYGYTF.

The CDR3 sequence: CASSSDEASGGNEQFF. In DNA, the CDR3 is TGTGCCAGCTCATCTGACGAGGCTAGCGGGGGCAATGAGCAGTTCTTC. This chain joins TRBV18 and TRBJ2-1; 10 bases match TRBD2. Germline lookup yields CDR1 KGHSH and CDR2 LQKENI. The V and J ends lost 5 bases and 6 bases, in that order; junction bases with no gene match: 10. The CDR3 sequence is 16 residues long.

The V gene is TRBV6-6, the J gene TRBJ1-5; no definite D call. CDR3 length equals 16 residues. V lost 4 bases and J 5 bases, leaving 18 bases between the germline ends. Germline V gives CDR1 MNHNY, CDR2 SVGAGI (reference sequence). The CDR3: CASSSSPQLGDQPQHF. CDR3 nucleotides: TGTGCCAGCAGTTCCAGTCCCCAATTGGGAGATCAGCCCCAGCATTTT.

The chain carries TRBV7-8 and TRBJ2-7; 8 bases line up with TRBD2. The trim removed 4 bases at V and 0 bases at J, leaving 8 bases unmatched. This CDR3 region has 16 residues. Germline CDR1 SGHVS, CDR2 FQNEAQ. CDR3 DNA: TGTGCCAGCAGCTCCGCTCGGGGGACTAGCTCCTACGAGCAGTACTTC. Translation gives CASSSARGTSSYEQYF.

This clone was observed once. The V gene is TRBV2, the J gene TRBJ2-1, with 8 bases lining up with TRBD2. Trimming removed 6 bases from V and 8 bases from J; junction bases left unmatched: 9. Germline V gene lookup returns CDR1 SNHLY and CDR2 FYNNEI. CDR3 size: 14 residues. The CDR3 DNA sequence: TGTGCCAGCAGGGGCGGGAGGAGTAGCCATGAGCAGTTCTTC. It codes for CASRGGRSSHEQFF.

CDR3 nucleotides: TGTGCCAGCAGCTTTCTAGATGGCTACACCTTC. Translating gives CASSFLDGYTF. This chain uses TRBV5-4 with TRBJ1-2; D ambiguous. The V end was cut by 2 bases, the J end by 6 bases, with 5 bases between. Germline CDR1 and CDR2: SGHNT and YYREEE (reference sequence). The CDR3 is 11 amino acids. The full variable domain, with the rest looked up from reference TRBV5-4 and TRBJ1-2, is ETGVTQSPTHLIKTRGQQVTLRCSSQSGHNTVSWYQQALGQGPQFIFQYYREEENGRGNFPPRFSGLQFPNYSSELNVNALELDDSALYLCASSFLDGYTFGSGTRLTVV.